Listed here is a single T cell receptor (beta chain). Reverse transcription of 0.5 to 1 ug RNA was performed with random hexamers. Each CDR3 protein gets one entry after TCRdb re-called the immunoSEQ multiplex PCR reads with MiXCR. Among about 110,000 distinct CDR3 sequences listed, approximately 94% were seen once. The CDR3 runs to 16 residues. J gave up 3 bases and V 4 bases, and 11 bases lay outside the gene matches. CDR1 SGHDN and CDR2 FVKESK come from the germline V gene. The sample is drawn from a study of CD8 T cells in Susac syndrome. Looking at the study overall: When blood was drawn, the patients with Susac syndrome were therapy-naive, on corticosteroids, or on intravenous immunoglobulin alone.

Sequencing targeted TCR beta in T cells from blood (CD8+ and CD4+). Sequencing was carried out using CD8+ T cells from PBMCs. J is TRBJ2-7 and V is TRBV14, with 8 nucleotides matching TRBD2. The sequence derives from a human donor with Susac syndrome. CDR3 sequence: CASSRREAGAFYEQYF. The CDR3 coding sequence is TGTGCCAGCAGCCGTCGGGAAGCGGGGGCTTTCTACGAGCAGTACTTC.